These 26 T cell receptor beta chains were all obtained from the same sample, sequenced in a study of response to subunit inactivated influenza vaccine (dated by TCRdb to the late 2010s). Libraries were built with RT-PCR. The data were produced on an Illumina HiSeq 2500. The public sequencing data were trimmed at Q25 with fastp and processed into clonotypes with MiXCR by TCRdb, which kept only in-frame beta chains. Duplicate CDR3 protein sequences are folded into a single record with the most common DNA and genes. This sample is represented by approximately 230,000 distinct CDR3 sequences; 12% of them were singletons. Jointly, the top ten make up about 7.8% of the sample. Material: non-naive T cells sorted from PBMCs, obtained 14 days before vaccination. The cell subset or site label on this specimen signifies: memory T cell fraction. The receptor source for this set is a man over 45 who received an inactivated influenza vaccine. Donor details come from another sample of the same person, matched by shared clones.

This clonotype has only a few counts. V and J are TRBV20-1 and TRBJ2-1, with D possibly matching TRBD2 (5 bases). This CDR3 comprises 14 residues. The V gene lost 5 bases and the J gene lost 0 bases, with 11 bases spanning the gap. Germline V gene data show CDR1 as DFQATT and CDR2 as SNEGSKA (reference sequence). Here the CDR3 DNA reads TGCAGTGCTCAGGCCCGGGACTCCTACAATGAGCAGTTCTTC. Translating gives CSAQARDSYNEQFF.

The rearrangement joins TRBV7-8 to TRBJ1-6; no clear D. The V end was cut by 3 bases, the J end by 6 bases, with 9 bases between. CDR1 is SGHVS, CDR2 FQNEAQ, per germline. The CDR3 is 14 amino acids. CDR3 sequence: CASSFGRSNSPLHF. CDR3 in DNA: TGTGCCAGCAGCTTCGGCAGGTCTAATTCACCCCTCCACTTT.

There are a few counts of this clonotype. The chain carries TRBV6-1 and TRBJ2-5, with a possible D match to TRBD2 (5 bases). V shed 5 bases and J shed 3 bases, with 16 bases lying between them. The germline CDR1 and CDR2 sequences are MNHNS and SASEGT. The CDR3 runs 15 residues. CDR3 sequence (DNA): TGTGCCAGCAGTATCCTGCCGGGATTCAAAGAGACCCAGTACTTC. It encodes CASSILPGFKETQYF.

V gene TRBV15 combines with J gene TRBJ2-7; 7 bases are a match to TRBD2. V lost 6 bases to trimming and J lost 5 bases; unmatched junction nucleotides: 19. This CDR3 contains 17 residues. Germline V gene lookup returns CDR1 LNHNV and CDR2 YYDKDF (reference sequence). CDR3 coding DNA: TGTGCCACCAGACGAGAGAAATTTGGACTAGAAGATAACGAGCAGTACTTC. Its translation is CATRREKFGLEDNEQYF.

This clonotype came up a few times. This chain links TRBV5-1 with TRBJ2-7, with D maybe TRBD2 (5 bases). The V gene lost 7 bases and the J gene lost 5 bases, with 16 bases spanning the gap. The CDR3 length is 13 residues. Per germline, CDR1 SGHRS and CDR2 YFSETQ. The CDR3: CASQPGGFHEQYF. The CDR3 nucleotides are TGCGCCAGCCAACCTGGCGGGTTCCACGAGCAGTACTTC.

There are a few counts of this clonotype. The CDR3: CASSPIPGQRAYEQYF. The DNA of the CDR3 is TGTGCCAGCAGCCCGATACCGGGACAAAGGGCCTACGAGCAGTACTTC. The rearrangement joins TRBV6-2 or TRBV6-3 to TRBJ2-7; D is perhaps TRBD1 (6 bases). The CDR3 consists of 16 residues. Germline CDR1 and CDR2: MNHEY and SVGEGT. V was trimmed by 6 bases and J by 2 bases, leaving 20 bases between them.

This clonotype was detected ten times or more. This chain joins TRBV5-1 and TRBJ2-7; 9 bases fit TRBD1. The V gene's germline CDR1 is SGHRS and CDR2 YFSETQ. With 0 bases clipped from V and 1 base from J, the junction kept 2 bases outside the gene matches. CDR3 length: 15 residues. The CDR3 region has the DNA TGCGCCAGCAGCTTGGTGGGACAGGGTTCCTACGAGCAGTACTTC. This sequence encodes CASSLVGQGSYEQYF.

This clonotype was detected ten times or more. V and J are TRBV12-3 or TRBV12-4 and TRBJ1-1; D is unclear. There are 12 residues in the CDR3. V lost 7 bases and J lost 5, with 11 bases in between. CDR3 sequence reads: CASTLSGTEAFF. The DNA of the CDR3 is TGTGCCAGCACCCTATCGGGGACTGAAGCTTTCTTT.

The sample holds a few counts of this clonotype. CDR3 DNA sequence: TGTGCCAGCAGCTTTCTAAGTTACGGGGGAATGAACACTGAAGCTTTCTTT. It translates to CASSFLSYGGMNTEAFF. The genes are TRBV11-2 and TRBJ1-1, with a tentative D call TRBD1 (5 bases). Germline CDR1 is SGHAT and CDR2 is FQNNGV. V lost 3 bases and J lost 0, with 17 bases in between. CDR3 length: 17 residues. The full variable domain, with the rest looked up from reference TRBV11-2 and TRBJ1-1, is EAGVAQSPRYKIIEKRQSVAFWCNPISGHATLYWYQQILGQGPKLLIQFQNNGVVDDSQLPKDRFSAERLKGVDSTLKIQPAKLEDSAVYLCASSFLSYGGMNTEAFFGQGTRLTVV.

This clonotype showed up just a few times. V usage is TRBV20-1 and J usage is TRBJ2-3; 8 bases match TRBD2. The CDR3 runs to 14 residues. Germline values: CDR1 DFQATT, CDR2 SNEGSKA (reference sequence). With V trimmed by 3 bases and J by 2 bases, 4 bases remained unmatched. DNA of the CDR3: TGCAGTGCTAGGGTAGCGGGGAACACAGATACGCAGTATTTT. Translation: CSARVAGNTDTQYF.

The chain combines TRBV19 with TRBJ2-3, with 9 bases identical to TRBD2. Germline-derived CDR1 and CDR2 are LNHDA and SQIVND (reference sequence). The J segment lost 6 bases and the V segment lost 10 bases, leaving 11 bases of the junction unmatched. The CDR3 runs 14 residues. CDR3 in DNA: TGTGCCACCGCCGAAGGCGGGGGGGCCGATACGCAGTATTTT. Amino acids: CATAEGGGADTQYF.

This clonotype was found a few times. This chain links TRBV6-2 or TRBV6-3 with TRBJ2-1; 11 bases map to TRBD1. Germline lookup yields CDR1 MNHEY and CDR2 SVGEGT. The junction had 7 bases not matched to a gene; V was cut back by 6 bases and J by 6 bases. The CDR3 extends over 15 amino acids. The CDR3 DNA follows: TGTGCCAGCAGCCGGGCGGGACAGGGGGGCAATGAGCAGTTCTTC. Its protein product is CASSRAGQGGNEQFF.

This clonotype was seen a few times. The rearrangement joins TRBV28 to TRBJ1-5, with D hard to call. The V end was cut by 2 bases, the J end by 1 base, with 21 bases between. Germline lookup yields CDR1 MDHEN and CDR2 SYDVKM. This CDR3 is 19 amino acids long. The DNA for the CDR3 is TGTGCCAGCAGTTTAATTGCACTTTATGGCAGTGACAGCAATCAGCCCCAGCATTTT. It is translated as CASSLIALYGSDSNQPQHF.

This chain uses TRBV30 with TRBJ2-5, with TRBD2 matching 7 bases. This CDR3 comprises 14 residues. From germline, CDR1 is GTSNPN and CDR2 SVGIG (reference sequence). Losses at the gene ends were 3 bases for V and 2 bases for J; bases not matched to a gene: 6. The DNA of the CDR3 is TGTGCCTGGAGCGACGGGAGGAGGCAAGAGACCCAGTACTTC. Translated, it gives CAWSDGRRQETQYF.

The sample holds a few counts of this clonotype. The chain carries TRBV5-1 and TRBJ1-6; 7 bases align to TRBD1. CDR1 SGHRS and CDR2 YFSETQ come from the germline V gene. Losses at the gene ends were 0 bases for V and 8 bases for J; bases not matched to a gene: 8. The CDR3 spans 16 residues. The CDR3 nucleotides read TGCGCCAGCAGCTTGGGAAGGGGGCTAGAGGATTCACCCCTCCACTTT. Translated: CASSLGRGLEDSPLHF.

Many counts were recorded for this clonotype. The rearrangement links TRBV4-1 to TRBJ2-2, with a weak D call TRBD2 (6 bases). Between the trimmed V and J ends, which lost 7 bases and 2 bases, there was a span of 17 bases. From germline, CDR1 is MGHRA and CDR2 YSYEKL. The CDR3 has 16 amino acids. The DNA of the CDR3 is TGCGCCAGCACACCCCGGGGAGGACTAAACACCGGGGAGCTGTTTTTT. This translates into CASTPRGGLNTGELFF.

This clonotype was picked up many times. An end of the junction does not agree with germline; a read error may underlie this. The genes are TRBV11-2 and TRBJ2-1; D ambiguous. The CDR3 has 11 residues. Germline lookup yields CDR1 SGHAT and CDR2 FQNNGV. The CDR3 region has the DNA TGTGCCAGCAGCTCCTTCAATGAGCAGTTCTTC. Translated: CASSSFNEQFF.

This clonotype occurred a few times. The gene calls are TRBV28 and TRBJ1-1; D is unresolved. Germline V CDR1 and CDR2: MDHEN, SYDVKM. This CDR3 spans 12 amino acids. The CDR3 sequence: CASALVNTEAFF. As DNA, the CDR3 is TGTGCGTCCGCCTTGGTGAACACTGAAGCTTTCTTT.

A few counts support this clonotype. V usage is TRBV28 and J usage is TRBJ1-2; TRBD1 aligns across 8 bases. J lost 2 bases, V lost 6 bases, and 17 bases had no gene match. Germline CDR1 MDHEN, CDR2 SYDVKM. This CDR3 region has 18 residues. CDR3 protein: CASRTGTGQSLKNYGYTF. As DNA, the CDR3 is TGTGCCAGCAGGACGGGGACAGGACAATCGTTGAAAAACTATGGCTACACCTTC.

This clonotype has ten or more counts. The rearrangement uses TRBV7-7 and TRBJ2-1; D gene uncertain. Germline V gene sequence: CDR1 SSHAT, CDR2 FNYEAQ (reference sequence). The CDR3 covers 16 residues. Trimming stripped 5 bases from V and 1 base from J, with 15 bases between. The CDR3, as DNA: TGTGCCAGCAGCCTAGGGCATCTAGTTTCCTACAATGAGCAGTTCTTC. It is translated as CASSLGHLVSYNEQFF. The complete variable domain, with remaining parts taken from reference TRBV7-7 and TRBJ2-1, reads GAGVSQSPRYKVTKRGQDVTLRCDPISSHATLYWYQQALGQGPEFLTYFNYEAQPDKSGLPSDRFSAERPEGSISTLTIQRTEQRDSAMYRCASSLGHLVSYNEQFFGPGTRLTVL.

The DNA of the CDR3 is TGTGCCAGCAGCTTGGCGGGACACTCCCAAGAGACCCAGTACTTC. This codes for CASSLAGHSQETQYF. V usage is TRBV5-5 and J usage is TRBJ2-5; maybe TRBD1 (6 bases). This CDR3 is built from 15 residues. V was clipped by 0 bases and J by 1 base, with 10 bases between them. Germline-derived CDR1 and CDR2 are SGHKS and YYEKEE (reference sequence).

The gene calls are TRBV20-1 and TRBJ1-5; D unclear. V gave up 1 base and J gave up 6 bases, with 13 bases separating them. Germline CDR1 and CDR2: DFQATT and SNEGSKA (reference sequence). The CDR3 extends over 14 amino acids. The CDR3: CSARGYRQTQPQHF. As DNA, the CDR3 is TGCAGTGCTAGAGGCTACCGGCAGACTCAGCCCCAGCATTTT.

The chain employs TRBV7-2 and TRBJ1-6; weak D call: TRBD1 (5 bases). V shed 1 base and J shed 7 bases, with 11 bases lying between them. CDR3 length equals 15 residues. Germline values: CDR1 SGHTA, CDR2 FQGNSA. CDR3 region: CASSLEGSGNSPLHF. The CDR3 nucleotides are TGTGCCAGCAGCTTAGAGGGGAGTGGGAATTCACCCCTCCACTTT.

The chain joins TRBV29-1 to TRBJ2-7; 10 nucleotides match TRBD2. V shed 6 bases and J 3 bases; nucleotides not matched to a gene: 5. The length of the CDR3 is 13 residues. The germline CDR1 and CDR2 sequences are SQVTM and ANQGSEA. Here the CDR3 reads CSVRGLANYEQYF. The CDR3 bases are TGCAGCGTGAGGGGACTAGCGAACTACGAGCAGTACTTC.

This clonotype was picked up many times. The CDR3 nucleotides read TGTGCCAGCAGCCGGCTAGCGGGACGGAGTTACAATGAGCAGTTCTTC. Translation: CASSRLAGRSYNEQFF. The V call is TRBV3-1, the J call TRBJ2-1; 9 bases match TRBD2. Germline V gene data show CDR1 as LGHDT and CDR2 as YNNKEL (reference sequence). The CDR3 is made up of 16 amino acids. The J segment lost 4 bases and the V segment lost 4 bases, leaving 8 bases of the junction unmatched.

The rearrangement joins TRBV4-1 to TRBJ1-5; unclear D gene. This CDR3 is 15 amino acids long. V lost 2 bases and J lost 4, with 12 bases in between. CDR1 and CDR2 (germline): MGHRA, YSYEKL. The CDR3 spells CASSQLDGRNQPQHF. The CDR3 DNA reads TGCGCCAGCAGCCAACTGGACGGAAGAAATCAGCCCCAGCATTTT.